This T cell receptor beta chain is from a study of response to subunit inactivated influenza vaccine. Study-wide results and caveats: The authors suggested that few new T cells are recruited per seasonal influenza vaccination.

TCRdb called the RT-PCR reads again in MiXCR, with one record for every CDR3 protein. The sample contains some 480,000 distinct CDR3 sequences, 10% to 11% of which appear only once. The CDR3 is 16 amino acids. Trimming shortened V by 0 bases and J by 8 bases, and 16 bases separated the two germline ends. The germline gives CDR1 LGHNA, CDR2 YNFKEQ. About this clonotype itself: What it binds is unknown.

The chain couples TRBV4-2 to TRBJ1-4, with no clear D. The sequence was obtained from a man between 50 and 59 years old who received an inactivated influenza vaccine. This material consisted of PBMCs from blood, taken 45 days after vaccination. CDR3 nucleotides: TGTGCCAGCAGCCAAGAACTGTCGGAGGTCGGGGAAAAACTGTTTTTT. Translated: CASSQELSEVGEKLFF.